Presented here are 28 T cell receptor beta chains from one specimen sequenced in a study of T cell changes during pregnancy in multiple sclerosis. Sequencing used immunoSEQ multiplex PCR; TCRdb keeps in-frame clones, though not all of them. The sample records fewer than 80,000 clones, approximately 93% being singletons. The source material was CD4+ T cells from peripheral blood mononuclear cells, sampled after pregnancy. The receptors derive from a female donor with multiple sclerosis, enrolled in a pregnancy study.

The V and J genes are TRBV6-1 and TRBJ2-5; D might be TRBD2 (6 bases). Germline V gene sequence: CDR1 MNHNS, CDR2 SASEGT. Trimming took 8 bases from V and 5 from J, leaving 12 bases between them. The CDR3 is 12 residues long. The CDR3 bases are TGTGCCAGCCTCCGGGAGTTGGAGACCCAGTACTTC. Amino acid sequence: CASLRELETQYF.

This clone has more than one count but fewer than ten. The genes are TRBV30 and TRBJ1-5, with unresolved D. CDR3 length equals 13 residues. Germline V gene sequence: CDR1 GTSNPN, CDR2 SVGIG (reference sequence). With 0 bases removed from V and 3 bases from J, the gap between germline ends came to 6 bases. In DNA, the CDR3 is TGTGCCTGGAGTGTCGGAGCCAATCAGCCCCAGCATTTT. As protein: CAWSVGANQPQHF.

The V call is TRBV6-1, the J call TRBJ2-7, with TRBD2 matching over 9 bases. This CDR3 spans 16 amino acids. CDR1 MNHNS and CDR2 SASEGT come from the germline V gene. With 2 bases clipped from V and 5 bases from J, the junction kept 10 bases outside the gene matches. The CDR3 DNA sequence: TGTGCCAGCAGTGAAATCGTGGCTAGCGGGACCGACGAGCAGTACTTC. Translating gives CASSEIVASGTDEQYF.

The rearrangement joins TRBV10-3 to TRBJ2-7, with 7 nucleotides matching TRBD1. The V gene end was trimmed by 0 bases and the J gene end by 0 bases; junction bases not matched to a gene: 2. The germline gives CDR1 ENHRY, CDR2 SYGVKD. The CDR3 consists of 15 residues. This CDR3 is CAISESGQLSYEQYF. CDR3 coding DNA: TGTGCCATCAGTGAGTCGGGACAGCTCTCCTACGAGCAGTACTTC.

This chain uses TRBV7-8 with TRBJ2-3; 16 bases are a match to TRBD2. V shed 5 bases and J 3 bases; nucleotides not matched to a gene: 14. There are 20 residues in the CDR3. From germline, CDR1 is SGHVS and CDR2 FQNEAQ. DNA of the CDR3: TGTGCCAGCAGCCCAAAAAGGAAGGGACTAGCGGGAGGGGGGACAGATACGCAGTATTTT. Its protein product is CASSPKRKGLAGGGTDTQYF. The entire variable domain, with the rest obtained from reference TRBV7-8 and TRBJ2-3, is as follows: GAGVSQSPRYKVAKRGQDVALRCDPISGHVSLFWYQQALGQGPEFLTYFQNEAQLDKSGLPSDRFFAERPEGSVSTLKIQRTQQEDSAVYLCASSPKRKGLAGGGTDTQYFGPGTRLTVL.

The V call is TRBV6-6, the J call TRBJ1-1; no firm D call. The germline V gene has CDR1 MNHNY and CDR2 SVGAGI (reference sequence). The CDR3 covers 12 residues. V lost 5 bases and J lost 4, with 8 bases in between. Here the CDR3 reads CASSGGGTEAFF. CDR3 coding DNA: TGTGCCAGCAGTGGCGGAGGCACTGAAGCTTTCTTT.

The genes are TRBV25-1 and TRBJ1-1; D not certain. From germline, CDR1 is MGHDK and CDR2 SYGVNS. The CDR3 runs to 14 residues. V was pared by 1 base and J by 1 base, with 7 bases between. CDR3 amino acids: CASSESQANTEAFF. In nucleotides, the CDR3 is TGTGCCAGCAGTGAATCCCAAGCGAACACTGAAGCTTTCTTT.

On this clone: Other DNA sequences from this sample encode an identical CDR3 as well. V and J are TRBV5-1 and TRBJ2-3, with 7 positions matching TRBD2. J gave up 1 base and V 0 bases, and 2 bases lay outside the gene matches. The CDR3 is made up of 15 amino acids. Germline loops: CDR1 SGHRS, CDR2 YFSETQ. The CDR3 loop is CASSLATSGTDTQYF. In nucleotides, the CDR3 is TGCGCCAGCAGCTTGGCAACTAGCGGCACAGATACGCAGTATTTT. Full variable domain (remainder filled in from reference TRBV5-1 and TRBJ2-3): KAGVTQTPRYLIKTRGQQVTLSCSPISGHRSVSWYQQTPGQGLQFLFEYFSETQRNKGNFPGRFSGRQFSNSRSEMNVSTLELGDSALYLCASSLATSGTDTQYFGPGTRLTVL.

The chain couples TRBV28 to TRBJ1-1; tentative D call: TRBD1 (5 bases). The V gene's germline CDR1 is MDHEN and CDR2 SYDVKM. V lost 0 bases, J lost 3 bases, and 8 bases lay in between. CDR3 length: 14 residues. The CDR3 sequence: CASSLWGGDTEAFF. CDR3 DNA sequence: TGTGCCAGCAGTTTATGGGGAGGGGACACTGAAGCTTTCTTT.

Details on this clone: At one of its ends the junction is not consistent with the germline gene, which may arise from a read error. Other DNA sequences in the same sample also yield this CDR3. The rearrangement uses TRBV5-1 and TRBJ2-3; 13 bases are shared with TRBD2. This CDR3 is 16 amino acids long. CDR1 SGHRS and CDR2 YFSETQ come from the germline V gene. The CDR3 loop is CASSLGLAGSTDTQYF. CDR3 bases: TGCGCCAGCAGTTTGGGACTAGCGGGGAGCACAGATACGCAGTATTTT.

The chain carries TRBV5-8 and TRBJ1-2; 8 nucleotides line up with TRBD1. Germline-derived CDR1 and CDR2 are SGHTS and YDEGEE. CDR3 length equals 13 residues. J lost 8 bases, V lost 3 bases, and 6 bases had no gene match. CDR3 DNA sequence: TGTGCCAGCAGCTGGCAGGGGGCAGGAGGCTACACCTTC. This sequence encodes CASSWQGAGGYTF.

This clone came up a few times. V is TRBV11-2 and J is TRBJ2-1; perhaps TRBD1 as D (5 bases). This CDR3 region has 14 residues. Trimming took 0 bases from V and 7 from J, leaving 10 bases between them. The germline gives CDR1 SGHAT, CDR2 FQNNGV. In DNA form, the CDR3 reads TGTGCCAGCAGCTTAGAACAGGTCGGGAATGAGCAGTTCTTC. Its protein is CASSLEQVGNEQFF.

The chain has TRBV4-1 and TRBJ2-7, with D hard to call. V lost 1 base and J lost 7, with 14 bases in between. Germline values: CDR1 MGHRA, CDR2 YSYEKL. The CDR3 has 14 residues. Here the CDR3 DNA reads TGCGCCAGCAGCCAAGTTAGCCTTACGGGTGAGCAGTACTTC. This translates into CASSQVSLTGEQYF.

The chain recombines TRBV2 with TRBJ1-3, with D perhaps matching TRBD1 (6 bases). This CDR3 spans 17 amino acids. The V end lost 5 bases, the J end lost 3 bases, and 20 bases lay between the germline ends. Germline V CDR1 and CDR2: SNHLY, FYNNEI. The CDR3 DNA follows: TGTGCCAGCAGTTCTCGACAGGTTCTTATGGGTGGAAACACCATATATTTT. It yields the protein CASSSRQVLMGGNTIYF. The variable domain in full, completed from reference TRBV2 and TRBJ1-3, reads EPEVTQTPSHQVTQMGQEVILRCVPISNHLYFYWYRQILGQKVEFLVSFYNNEISEKSEIFDDQFSVERPDGSNFTLKIRSTKLEDSAMYFCASSSRQVLMGGNTIYFGEGSWLTVV.

J is TRBJ2-1 and V is TRBV19; D is possibly TRBD2 (5 bases). This CDR3 contains 14 residues. V gave up 4 bases and J gave up 1 base, with 8 bases separating them. Germline V gives CDR1 LNHDA, CDR2 SQIVND (reference sequence). The CDR3 DNA reads TGTGCCAGTAGTAGCGGGCCTTCCTACAATGAGCAGTTCTTC. Protein product: CASSSGPSYNEQFF.

V usage is TRBV19 and J usage is TRBJ2-7; 7 nucleotides align to TRBD1. Looked up from germline, CDR1 is LNHDA and CDR2 is SQIVND (reference sequence). V trimming: 6 bases; J trimming: 3 bases; junction bases outside the gene matches: 8. The CDR3 is made up of 14 amino acids. The CDR3 DNA follows: TGTGCCAGTAGCCCTGCCAGGGGGTTCTACGAGCAGTACTTC. This encodes CASSPARGFYEQYF. Supplemented by reference TRBV19 and TRBJ2-7, the full variable domain reads DGGITQSPKYLFRKEGQNVTLSCEQNLNHDAMYWYRQDPGQGLRLIYYSQIVNDFQKGDIAEGYSVSREKKESFPLTVTSAQKNPTAFYLCASSPARGFYEQYFGPGTRLTVT.

The rearrangement joins TRBV19 to TRBJ2-6; tentative D call: TRBD2 (7 bases). CDR1 and CDR2 from the germline V gene are LNHDA and SQIVND (reference sequence). V lost 10 bases and J 0 bases, leaving 13 bases between the germline ends. This CDR3 is built from 15 residues. CDR3: CATGGGGSGANVLTF. In DNA, the CDR3 is TGTGCCACGGGGGGAGGGGGCTCTGGGGCCAACGTCCTGACTTTC.

The J gene is TRBJ1-5, the V gene TRBV5-1; weak D call: TRBD1 (5 bases). The ends were cut back, 0 bases at V and 3 bases at J, with 13 bases in the middle. Germline CDR1 is SGHRS and CDR2 is YFSETQ. The CDR3 sequence is 16 residues long. The CDR3 here is CASSLEPGRYNQPQHF. CDR3 nucleotide sequence: TGCGCCAGCAGCTTGGAGCCAGGGAGGTACAATCAGCCCCAGCATTTT.

The J gene is TRBJ1-5, the V gene TRBV28; perhaps TRBD1 as D (6 bases). Germline loops: CDR1 MDHEN, CDR2 SYDVKM. There are 14 residues in the CDR3. Trimming stripped 3 bases from V and 5 bases from J, with 11 bases between. As DNA, the CDR3 is TGTGCCAGCAGTTTGGACAGTGGGGATCAGCCCCAGCATTTT. Translated, it gives CASSLDSGDQPQHF.

The chain combines TRBV5-1 with TRBJ2-1, with D uncertain. CDR1 and CDR2 from the germline V gene are SGHRS and YFSETQ. The CDR3 sequence is 11 residues long. Between the trimmed V and J ends, which lost 4 bases and 5 bases, there was a span of 4 bases. The DNA for the CDR3 is TGCGCCAGCAGCCTAAACAATGAGCAGTTCTTC. This sequence encodes CASSLNNEQFF.

Only one count was recorded for this clone. The V call is TRBV28, the J call TRBJ2-7, with a tentative D call TRBD1 (5 bases). The length of the CDR3 is 13 residues. Deletions cut 9 bases from V and 3 bases from J, with 15 bases between. Germline assignment: CDR1 MDHEN and CDR2 SYDVKM. The CDR3: CARENRSGYEQYF. The CDR3 DNA follows: TGTGCCAGGGAGAACAGGTCGGGCTACGAGCAGTACTTC. Drawing the rest from reference TRBV28 and TRBJ2-7, the complete variable domain is DVKVTQSSRYLVKRTGEKVFLECVQDMDHENMFWYRQDPGLGLRLIYFSYDVKMKEKGDIPEGYSVSREKKERFSLILESASTNQTSMYLCARENRSGYEQYFGPGTRLTVT.

The V gene is TRBV29-1, the J gene TRBJ2-1, with D hard to call. The CDR3 length is 11 residues. Germline V CDR1 and CDR2: SQVTM, ANQGSEA. As DNA, the CDR3 is TGCAGTCTATTGGGCCTTCGGGAGCAGTTCTTC. Translation: CSLLGLREQFF.

This clone was recorded a few times. The chain uses TRBV25-1 and TRBJ1-1; no clear D gene. V lost 4 bases and J 8 bases, leaving 17 bases between the germline ends. CDR3 size: 14 residues. CDR1 is MGHDK and CDR2 is SYGVNS in the germline V gene. In DNA, the CDR3 is TGTGCCAGCAGTGCCTTTGAGGGTCGGCCAGAAGCTTTCTTT. The encoded protein is CASSAFEGRPEAFF. Together with reference TRBV25-1 and TRBJ1-1, the CDR3 gives the full variable domain: EADIYQTPRYLVIGTGKKITLECSQTMGHDKMYWYQQDPGMELHLIHYSYGVNSTEKGDLSSESTVSRIRTEHFPLTLESARPSHTSQYLCASSAFEGRPEAFFGQGTRLTVV.

The chain combines TRBV6-1 with TRBJ1-3, with D unclear. Germline V lookup: CDR1 MNHNS, CDR2 SASEGT. This CDR3 contains 15 residues. V gave up 7 bases and J gave up 7 bases, with 20 bases separating them. The DNA of the CDR3 is TGTGCCAGCATCCTGACCGGGGAAATGAGTAACACCATATATTTT. It is translated as CASILTGEMSNTIYF.

The V call is TRBV5-3, the J call TRBJ2-7, with 7 bases aligning to TRBD1. TRBV5-3 is reported as an ORF; its role is uncertain. This CDR3 has 13 residues. V trimming: 0 bases; J trimming: 4 bases; junction bases outside the gene matches: 1. CDR3 amino acids: CARSLDRGYEQYF. In DNA form, the CDR3 reads TGTGCCAGAAGCTTGGACAGGGGATACGAGCAGTACTTC.

This chain connects TRBV9 to TRBJ2-1; 10 nucleotides align to TRBD2. CDR1 is SGDLS and CDR2 is YYNGEE in the germline V gene. Trimming removed 0 bases from V and 8 bases from J; junction bases left unmatched: 8. The CDR3 covers 16 residues. CDR3 in amino acids: CASSVEAGGVMDEQFF. In nucleotides, the CDR3 is TGTGCCAGCAGCGTAGAAGCGGGAGGGGTTATGGATGAGCAGTTCTTC.

This chain connects TRBV30 to TRBJ2-7, with TRBD2 identical over 11 bases. CDR1 and CDR2 from the germline V gene are GTSNPN and SVGIG (reference sequence). This CDR3 contains 14 residues. The junction had 4 bases not matched to a gene; V was cut back by 3 bases and J by 3 bases. The CDR3 reads CAWSGLAGVYEQYF. The CDR3 nucleotides are TGTGCCTGGAGCGGACTAGCGGGTGTCTACGAGCAGTACTTC.

The rearrangement links TRBV20-1 to TRBJ2-1; D is undetermined. CDR3 length: 11 residues. V was pared by 6 bases and J by 9 bases, with 12 bases between. Germline CDR1 reads DFQATT; CDR2 reads SNEGSKA (reference sequence). The CDR3 here is CSARLSLEQFF. For the CDR3, the DNA is TGCAGTGCCAGGCTAAGTCTTGAGCAGTTCTTC.